The 30 T cell receptor beta chains presented below share a single source sample, sequenced in a study of T cells in Graves' hyperthyroidism and ophthalmopathy. RNA transcripts served as the template for amplifying TCR beta CDR3 regions. A first-round RT-PCR of the TCR CDR3 used the HTBI primer set. TCRdb reprocessed the multiplex PCR reads via MiXCR and lists one record per CDR3 protein. The table records more than 500,000 distinct CDR3 sequences, about 45% of them present only once. Sample: peripheral blood or thyroid tissue (not recorded which). These receptors were taken from an adult woman with Graves' disease, either hyperthyroidism or ophthalmopathy (not recorded which).

This clonotype was seen at least ten times. V is TRBV15 and J is TRBJ2-3, with TRBD2 identical over 9 bases. V dropped 1 base and J dropped 1; count of bases not matched to a gene: 0. The germline V gene encodes CDR1 LNHNV and CDR2 YYDKDF (reference sequence). The CDR3 is 15 amino acids. In nucleotides, the CDR3 is TGTGCCACCAGCAGAGCTAGCGGGGGCACAGATACGCAGTATTTT. Translation: CATSRASGGTDTQYF.

J is TRBJ2-5 and V is TRBV29-1, with 15 nucleotides matching TRBD2. Germline V gene lookup returns CDR1 SQVTM and CDR2 ANQGSEA. J was trimmed by 4 bases and V by 8 bases; bases with no gene match: 11. The CDR3 extends over 16 amino acids. The CDR3 bases are TGCAGCATCGGGACTAGCGGGGGGCTAACCCGAGAGACCCAGTACTTC. It codes for CSIGTSGGLTRETQYF.

This clonotype occurred many times. The V call is TRBV7-2, the J call TRBJ1-3; maybe TRBD1 (5 bases). V was clipped by 1 base and J by 0 bases, with 7 bases between them. CDR1 SGHTA and CDR2 FQGNSA come from the germline V gene. The CDR3 runs to 15 residues. CDR3 residues: CASSLVGGSGNTIYF. The DNA for the CDR3 is TGTGCCAGCAGCTTAGTTGGGGGCTCTGGAAACACCATATATTTT.

In regard to this clonotype: A read error is possible here, since a much larger clone lies one base away. The chain employs TRBV11-2 and TRBJ2-5, with 7 bases fitting TRBD2. The CDR3 has 14 amino acids. CDR1 is SGHAT and CDR2 is FQNNGV in the germline V gene. The CDR3 reads CAGSLVGGPETQYF. The CDR3, as DNA: TGTGCCGGCAGCTTAGTGGGAGGGCCGGAGACCCAGTACTTC.

The chain combines TRBV7-2 with TRBJ2-7; 7 bases match TRBD1. V dropped 5 bases and J dropped 3; count of bases not matched to a gene: 10. The CDR3 spans 15 residues. The germline gives CDR1 SGHTA, CDR2 FQGNSA. The CDR3: CASSPRGQMNYEQYF. CDR3 nucleotide sequence: TGTGCCAGCAGCCCCCGGGGACAGATGAACTACGAGCAGTACTTC.

The chain employs TRBV28 and TRBJ2-7, with D possibly matching TRBD1 (6 bases). Germline loops: CDR1 MDHEN, CDR2 SYDVKM. This CDR3 is built from 14 residues. With 8 bases removed from V and 1 base from J, the gap between germline ends came to 15 bases. The CDR3 region is CASGEQGRSYEQYF. CDR3 sequence (DNA): TGTGCCAGCGGGGAACAGGGTAGGTCCTACGAGCAGTACTTC.

The V call is TRBV25-1, the J call TRBJ2-7; D possibly corresponds to TRBD2 (5 bases). The germline V and J ends were trimmed by 6 bases and 3 bases, with 27 bases remaining between them. Per germline, CDR1 MGHDK and CDR2 SYGVNS. The CDR3 spans 18 residues. In DNA form, the CDR3 reads TGTGCCAGCAGCTCGAGCGTCGGGTCCGGGGTTCGAGTCTACGAGCAGTACTTC. Translation gives CASSSSVGSGVRVYEQYF.

This clonotype was found many times. This chain connects TRBV28 to TRBJ2-7; D remains ambiguous. The CDR3 is 13 residues long. Per germline, CDR1 MDHEN and CDR2 SYDVKM. V lost 6 bases and J 7 bases, leaving 16 bases between the germline ends. CDR3 residues: CASSHRGPREQYF. The CDR3 DNA reads as TGTGCCAGCAGCCACAGAGGACCGAGGGAGCAGTACTTC.

V gene TRBV6-2 or TRBV6-3 combines with J gene TRBJ1-5; maybe TRBD1 (5 bases). Germline CDR1 reads MNHEY; CDR2 reads SVGEGT. The CDR3 length is 15 residues. The germline V and J ends were trimmed by 0 bases and 7 bases, with 13 bases remaining between them. The CDR3 loop is CASSYSNGGWQPQHF. CDR3 DNA sequence: TGTGCCAGCAGTTACTCGAACGGGGGTTGGCAGCCCCAGCATTTT.

This clonotype was seen a few times. This chain uses TRBV7-2 with TRBJ1-1; 9 bases are a match to TRBD1. Germline V gene lookup returns CDR1 SGHTA and CDR2 FQGNSA. The junction had 6 bases not matched to a gene; V was cut back by 3 bases and J by 4 bases. The CDR3 covers 15 residues. The CDR3 coding sequence is TGTGCCAGCAGCTTGCTTTACAGGGGGCCCACTGAAGCTTTCTTT. Translated: CASSLLYRGPTEAFF.

The rearrangement uses TRBV7-9 and TRBJ1-2; tentative D call: TRBD1 (5 bases). The CDR3 covers 13 residues. From germline, CDR1 is SEHNR and CDR2 FQNEAQ (reference sequence). The V end lost 5 bases, the J end lost 5 bases, and 12 bases lay between the germline ends. The DNA for the CDR3 is TGTGCCAGCAGCCACCGGGGGTTGTATGGCTACACCTTC. This codes for CASSHRGLYGYTF.

As concerns this clonotype: A read error may be the cause here, since a much bigger clone is one base away. The genes are TRBV19 and TRBJ2-2; D gene uncertain. Germline CDR1 is LNHDA and CDR2 is SQIVND (reference sequence). The CDR3 sequence is 15 residues long. Trimming stripped 3 bases from V and 0 bases from J, with 8 bases between. CDR3 protein: CASSIGRANTGELFF. DNA for the CDR3: TGTGCCAGTAGTATTGGAAGGGCGAACACCGGGGAGCTGTTTTTT.

This clonotype was seen many times. This CDR3 is CASSLAGGRGPEAFF. DNA for the CDR3: TGCGCCAGCAGCTTGGCCGGGGGGCGCGGGCCTGAAGCTTTCTTT. This chain connects TRBV5-1 to TRBJ1-1; TRBD1 might be the D (6 bases). CDR3 length: 15 residues. Germline V gene sequence: CDR1 SGHRS, CDR2 YFSETQ. The V gene lost 0 bases and the J gene lost 6 bases, with 15 bases spanning the gap.

This clonotype was seen a single time. The gene calls are TRBV20-1 and TRBJ1-1; D not resolved. The germline CDR1 and CDR2 sequences are DFQATT and SNEGSKA (reference sequence). CDR3 size: 14 residues. The V and J ends lost 6 bases and 0 bases respectively, with 14 bases between them. CDR3 in DNA: TGCAGTGCCACCCTTCGGCAGATGAACACTGAAGCTTTCTTT. Translating gives CSATLRQMNTEAFF.

The chain combines TRBV29-1 with TRBJ1-2; D remains unclear. CDR1 is SQVTM and CDR2 is ANQGSEA in the germline V gene. The germline V and J ends were trimmed by 4 bases and 4 bases, with 1 base remaining between them. This CDR3 comprises 9 residues. DNA of the CDR3: TGCAGCGTTGGCTATGGCTACACCTTC. Translating gives CSVGYGYTF.

The chain joins TRBV9 to TRBJ1-1, with 7 bases matching TRBD1. The V segment lost 4 bases and the J segment 4 bases; nucleotides outside the gene matches: 7. Germline CDR1 and CDR2: SGDLS and YYNGEE. The CDR3 covers 14 residues. This CDR3 is CASSITGVGTEAFF. For the CDR3, the DNA is TGTGCCAGCAGCATAACAGGGGTGGGCACTGAAGCTTTCTTT.

The chain employs TRBV28 and TRBJ1-5; no clear D. Germline V lookup: CDR1 MDHEN, CDR2 SYDVKM. The CDR3 is made up of 14 amino acids. V was pared by 8 bases and J by 0 bases, with 11 bases between. The CDR3 loop is CASGSAYSNQPQHF. As DNA, the CDR3 is TGTGCCAGCGGCTCGGCTTATAGCAATCAGCCCCAGCATTTT.

This rearrangement joins TRBV11-2 to TRBJ1-4; TRBD1 is a possible D gene (5 bases). Per the germline V gene, CDR1 is SGHAT and CDR2 is FQNNGV. V was shortened by 0 bases and J by 8 bases, with 13 bases between the two germline ends. This CDR3 is 15 amino acids long. This chain's CDR3 is CASSLDTTGTEKLFF. The CDR3 DNA reads as TGTGCCAGCAGCTTAGATACGACCGGGACCGAAAAACTGTTTTTT.

The chain combines TRBV7-9 with TRBJ1-2, with D hard to call. Per the germline V gene, CDR1 is SEHNR and CDR2 is FQNEAQ (reference sequence). V lost 5 bases and J lost 6, with 13 bases in between. This CDR3 has 13 amino acids. CDR3 nucleotides: TGTGCCAGCAGCGTCCGGGAGAGAGATGGCTACACCTTC. It codes for CASSVRERDGYTF.

There are many counts of this clonotype. V usage is TRBV20-1 and J usage is TRBJ2-2; 8 positions agree with TRBD2. The CDR3 contains 14 residues. Losses at the gene ends were 6 bases for V and 5 bases for J; bases not matched to a gene: 8. CDR1 and CDR2 from the germline V gene are DFQATT and SNEGSKA (reference sequence). CDR3 in DNA: TGCAGTGCGGGGAGCGGGAGAGGGACCGGGGAGCTGTTTTTT. This codes for CSAGSGRGTGELFF.

As concerns this clonotype: A junction boundary mismatches the germline segment, possibly from a read error. The chain is built from TRBV10-3 and TRBJ2-7, with D possibly TRBD1 on 5 matching bases. CDR3 length: 15 residues. In germline, CDR1 is ENHRY, CDR2 SYGVKD. The CDR3 loop is CASSESQGSSYEQYF. CDR3 nucleotides: TGTGCCAGCAGTGAGTCTCAGGGTAGCTCCTACGAGCAGTACTTC.

V and J are TRBV15 and TRBJ1-5, with 7 bases aligning to TRBD1. V shed 3 bases and J 2 bases; nucleotides not matched to a gene: 7. Germline V lookup: CDR1 LNHNV, CDR2 YYDKDF (reference sequence). The length of the CDR3 is 16 residues. In DNA form, the CDR3 reads TGTGCCACCAGCAGTGACCAGACAGGGCGCAATCAGCCCCAGCATTTT. Its translation is CATSSDQTGRNQPQHF.

There are many counts of this clonotype. The chain is built from TRBV10-2 and TRBJ2-7; D possibly corresponds to TRBD1 (6 bases). The V gene lost 6 bases and the J gene lost 0 bases, with 12 bases spanning the gap. Germline V gene data show CDR1 as WSHSY and CDR2 as SAAADI. This CDR3 spans 14 amino acids. CDR3: CASRDTGSSYEQYF. The CDR3 DNA is TGCGCCAGCAGAGACACAGGGTCCTCCTACGAGCAGTACTTC.

This clonotype was recorded at least ten times. The chain has TRBV6-5 and TRBJ2-2; D uncertain. In germline, CDR1 is MNHEY, CDR2 SVGAGI. The CDR3 sequence is 12 residues long. Trimming took off 6 bases at V and 3 bases at J, with 5 bases between the two ends. This CDR3 reads CASRPYTGELFF. CDR3 DNA sequence: TGTGCCAGCAGGCCTTACACCGGGGAGCTGTTTTTT.

V usage is TRBV28 and J usage is TRBJ2-7; 9 bases map to TRBD2. V trimming: 6 bases; J trimming: 3 bases; junction bases outside the gene matches: 12. The CDR3 runs to 16 residues. Germline V gene data show CDR1 as MDHEN and CDR2 as SYDVKM. The CDR3 bases are TGTGCCAGCAGATCCTCCGCTAGCGGGATGATCTACGAGCAGTACTTC. This encodes CASRSSASGMIYEQYF.

This clonotype has only a few counts. The chain couples TRBV29-1 to TRBJ1-1; a weak D match, TRBD1 (5 bases). CDR1 SQVTM and CDR2 ANQGSEA come from the germline V gene. There are 10 residues in the CDR3. Trimming took 5 bases from V and 6 from J, leaving 7 bases between them. CDR3 loop: CSVTGPEAFF. The CDR3 region has the DNA TGCAGCGTTACAGGACCTGAAGCTTTCTTT.

Turning to this clonotype: The conserved final phenylalanine or tryptophan is absent from the CDR3, which likely points to a read error. The chain combines TRBV7-8 with TRBJ1-1; the D is unclear. Per the germline V gene, CDR1 is SGHVS and CDR2 is FQNEAQ. The CDR3 loop spans 13 amino acids. V lost 5 bases to trimming and J lost 8 bases, with 15 bases between them. CDR3 sequence (DNA): TGTGCCAGCAGCCCCGATGTCTCGGCCGAAGCTTTCCTT. Protein sequence: CASSPDVSAEAFL.

J is TRBJ1-2 and V is TRBV25-1; the D is unclear. The CDR3 length is 11 residues. CDR1 is MGHDK, CDR2 SYGVNS, per germline. V gave up 10 bases and J gave up 5 bases, with 11 bases separating them. The CDR3 DNA reads TGTGCCACCCGGTGGGCGTATGGCTACACCTTC. Its translation is CATRWAYGYTF.

The genes are TRBV5-3 and TRBJ2-2, with TRBD2 matching 7 bases. TRBV5-3 is noted as an ORF with a role that remains uncertain. V gave up 10 bases and J gave up 3 bases; unmatched junction bases: 9. The CDR3 extends over 14 amino acids. CDR3 sequence: CAWSPLADTGELFF. The CDR3 DNA sequence: TGTGCCTGGAGTCCCCTAGCGGACACCGGGGAGCTGTTTTTT.

In the case of this clonotype: The conserved phenylalanine or tryptophan normally closing the CDR3 is absent here, so this likely arose from a read error. The chain carries TRBV19 and TRBJ2-5; 8 nucleotides align to TRBD2. V was pared by 9 bases and J by 5 bases, with 14 bases of the junction left unmatched. The CDR3 has 15 amino acids. The germline gives CDR1 LNHDA, CDR2 SQIVND (reference sequence). The CDR3 reads CASSVSGGGRETQYL. In DNA, the CDR3 is TGTGCCAGCAGTGTCAGCGGGGGAGGCCGGGAGACCCAGTACCTC.